Listed here are 4 T cell receptor beta chains from one sample, sequenced in a study of OX40 agonist ivuxolimab in advanced cancers. Sequencing used immunoSEQ multiplex PCR; TCRdb keeps in-frame clones, though not all of them. The table records roughly 57,000 clones, around 85% of them present only once. The specimen was CD4+ or CD8+ T cells sorted from blood, collected in a trial of the OX40 agonist ivuxolimab. These receptor sequences come from an adult with an advanced solid tumor such as melanoma, head and neck, liver or kidney cancer.

This clone is medium-sized by share. In nucleotides, the CDR3 is TGCAGCGTTGAAGTGGGGGGGAACACTGAAGCTTTCTTT. Amino acid sequence: CSVEVGGNTEAFF. The chain employs TRBV29-1 and TRBJ1-1, with D perhaps TRBD1 (5 bases). This CDR3 is built from 13 residues. Germline lookup yields CDR1 SQVTM and CDR2 ANQGSEA. V was shortened by 1 base and J by 1 base, with 7 bases between the two germline ends.

The chain recombines TRBV6-1 with TRBJ2-5; tentatively, D is TRBD2 (7 bases). The CDR3 is 15 amino acids. Per the germline V gene, CDR1 is MNHNS and CDR2 is SASEGT. V was clipped by 4 bases and J by 2 bases, with 14 bases between them. The CDR3 is CASSGGGQLQETQYF. The CDR3, as DNA: TGTGCCAGCAGTGGGGGGGGACAATTACAAGAGACCCAGTACTTC.

About this clone: The junction does not match germline at one end; this may be a read error. The rearrangement uses TRBV5-3 and TRBJ1-2; a weak D match, TRBD1 (5 bases). TRBV5-3 is an ORF, with its function uncertain. The CDR3 consists of 14 residues. CDR3 in amino acids: CASSLRPLGGGYTF. The CDR3, as DNA: TGTGCCAGCAGCTTACGGCCCCTTGGGGGTGGCTACACCTTC.

The chain carries TRBV5-4 and TRBJ2-1; D not certain. Trimming removed 1 base from V and 4 bases from J, with 6 bases in between. The CDR3 has 13 residues. CDR1 and CDR2 from the germline V gene are SGHNT and YYREEE (reference sequence). The CDR3 bases are TGTGCCAGCAGCTTGATGGGTTACAATGAGCAGTTCTTC. It translates to CASSLMGYNEQFF.